This record covers a single TCR beta chain. The use of a sample-barcoded 5' primer and a J-beta primer mix characterized a second PCR of roughly 6 to 11 cycles. TCRdb used MiXCR to reprocess the 5' RACE reads, holding one entry per CDR3 protein. The repertoire has 1.2 million to 1.5 million distinct CDR3 sequences, approximately 63% of them found once; the top ten carry roughly 7%. These data belong to a study of blood T cells in healthy people across ages. The specimen was blood. The receptor was isolated from a young man in good health.

The CDR3 spells CASSLQLGGGVDTQYF. CDR3 nucleotides: TGCGCCAGCAGCCTTCAACTAGGGGGGGGCGTAGATACGCAGTATTTT. The chain employs TRBV4-1 and TRBJ2-3; D possibly corresponds to TRBD2 (7 bases). Trimming shortened V by 4 bases and J by 5 bases, and 19 bases separated the two germline ends. The CDR3 is 16 amino acids. Germline loops: CDR1 MGHRA, CDR2 YSYEKL.